A single sample is the source of the 20 T cell receptor beta chains below, sequenced in a study of T-cell memory formation after mild COVID-19. TCRdb itself ran the 5' RACE reads through MiXCR, one entry per CDR3 protein. The table shows about 290,000 distinct CDR3 sequences, with less than 20% occurring only once. Sequenced sample: PBMCs or a T cell subset sorted from them (not recorded which). The receptors stem from a man between 18 and 35 years old who had mild COVID-19 (a few samples of this study predate the infection). Cell type and time point are not known.

In this sample, this clonotype turned up a few times. The rearrangement links TRBV6-2 or TRBV6-3 to TRBJ2-1; 10 bases fit TRBD1. Trimming removed 1 base from V and 6 bases from J; junction bases left unmatched: 6. Germline V lookup: CDR1 MNHEY, CDR2 SVGEGT. This CDR3 spans 16 amino acids. As DNA, the CDR3 is TGTGCCAGCAGTTACTTACCGGGACAGGGGTCCAATGAGCAGTTCTTC. This sequence encodes CASSYLPGQGSNEQFF.

This clonotype was counted only a few times. The rearrangement joins TRBV5-5 to TRBJ1-2; weak D call: TRBD1 (6 bases). V lost 6 bases to trimming and J lost 8 bases, with 17 bases between them. This CDR3 spans 13 amino acids. Germline V gives CDR1 SGHKS, CDR2 YYEKEE (reference sequence). The CDR3 is CASNRYGGDGYTF. CDR3 nucleotides: TGTGCCAGCAACCGATACGGGGGCGACGGCTACACCTTC. The variable domain in full, with the rest retrieved from reference TRBV5-5 and TRBJ1-2, is DAGVTQSPTHLIKTRGQQVTLRCSPISGHKSVSWYQQVLGQGPQFIFQYYEKEERGRGNFPDRFSARQFPNYSSELNVNALLLGDSALYLCASNRYGGDGYTFGSGTRLTVV.

In its sample, this clonotype was seen a few times. The chain has TRBV11-2 and TRBJ2-3, with 8 bases identical to TRBD1. There are 16 residues in the CDR3. Losses at the gene ends were 3 bases for V and 2 bases for J; bases not matched to a gene: 7. Germline values: CDR1 SGHAT, CDR2 FQNNGV. The CDR3 sequence: CASSLVQGAHTDTQYF. CDR3 nucleotides: TGTGCCAGCAGCTTGGTCCAGGGGGCGCACACAGATACGCAGTATTTT.

This rearrangement joins TRBV5-6 to TRBJ2-3; a possible D gene is TRBD2 (5 bases). Germline V gene lookup returns CDR1 SGHDT and CDR2 YYEEEE. V lost 5 bases, J lost 8 bases, and 24 bases lay in between. The CDR3 spans 16 residues. The CDR3 sequence is CASRAVYSEGGGTQYF. The CDR3 DNA sequence: TGTGCCAGCAGGGCCGTATATAGTGAGGGTGGAGGTACGCAGTATTTT.

This clonotype showed up just a few times. The rearrangement uses TRBV11-2 and TRBJ2-3, with a tentative D call TRBD1 (6 bases). The germline CDR1 and CDR2 sequences are SGHAT and FQNNGV. Trimming took 4 bases from V and 1 from J, leaving 12 bases between them. This CDR3 is built from 15 residues. Here the CDR3 DNA reads TGTGCCAGCAGCTCCGGGACAAAGGGCACAGATACGCAGTATTTT. Translated: CASSSGTKGTDTQYF.

The chain combines TRBV6-5 with TRBJ1-6, with D hard to call. Germline CDR1 is MNHEY and CDR2 is SVGAGI. V dropped 0 bases and J dropped 0 bases, with 3 bases sitting between them. CDR3 length: 15 residues. The chain's CDR3 is CASSYSSSYNSPLHF. The DNA for the CDR3 is TGTGCCAGCAGTTACTCAAGCTCCTATAATTCACCCCTCCACTTT.

The rearrangement joins TRBV6-5 to TRBJ1-1; no reliable D call. CDR1 and CDR2 (germline): MNHEY, SVGAGI. The V and J ends lost 3 bases and 1 base respectively, with 12 bases between them. The CDR3 length is 15 residues. In DNA form, the CDR3 reads TGTGCCAGCAGTTATTTCGCGGGGAGGAACACTGAAGCTTTCTTT. This translates into CASSYFAGRNTEAFF.

The V and J genes are TRBV6-6 and TRBJ1-5; TRBD1 agrees at 11 bases. Trimming took 5 bases from V and 0 from J; bases not matched to a gene: 9. The CDR3 is made up of 18 amino acids. The germline gives CDR1 MNHNY, CDR2 SVGAGI (reference sequence). The CDR3 is CASSKGTGGTYSNQPQHF. The CDR3 bases are TGTGCCAGCAGTAAGGGGACAGGGGGGACTTATAGCAATCAGCCCCAGCATTTT.

The chain recombines TRBV5-4 with TRBJ1-2; D gene unclear. Germline V gene lookup returns CDR1 SGHNT and CDR2 YYREEE (reference sequence). The CDR3 covers 13 residues. The V end lost 2 bases, the J end lost 8 bases, and 13 bases lay between the germline ends. This chain's CDR3 is CASSFDSVGGYTF. CDR3 DNA: TGTGCCAGCAGCTTTGATAGTGTAGGCGGCTACACCTTC. Using reference TRBV5-4 and TRBJ1-2 for the parts outside the CDR3, the full variable domain is ETGVTQSPTHLIKTRGQQVTLRCSSQSGHNTVSWYQQALGQGPQFIFQYYREEENGRGNFPPRFSGLQFPNYSSELNVNALELDDSALYLCASSFDSVGGYTFGSGTRLTVV.

This clonotype was counted a few times. Written as DNA, the CDR3 is TGTGCCAGCAGCTGGACAGGGGAAGAGACCCAGTACTTC. Its translation: CASSWTGEETQYF. This chain connects TRBV5-4 to TRBJ2-5; 9 bases are a match to TRBD1. After removal of 3 bases from V and 3 bases from J, the junction contained 0 bases not matched to a gene. CDR3 length equals 13 residues. Germline CDR1 is SGHNT and CDR2 is YYREEE (reference sequence).

The rearrangement joins TRBV12-3 or TRBV12-4 to TRBJ2-7; D perhaps matches TRBD2 (5 bases). Trimming took off 7 bases at V and 3 bases at J, with 13 bases between the two ends. CDR3 length: 13 amino acids. CDR3 amino acids: CASTSHGLYEQYF. CDR3 nucleotide sequence: TGTGCCAGCACGTCACACGGACTCTACGAGCAGTACTTC.

This clonotype was seen at least ten times. This sequence joins TRBV7-2 and TRBJ1-2; no reliable D call. The germline V and J ends were trimmed by 5 bases and 2 bases, with 9 bases remaining between them. Germline-derived CDR1 and CDR2 are SGHTA and FQGNSA. The CDR3 is 13 amino acids. CDR3 amino acids: CASSLMGNYGYTF. The CDR3 DNA is TGTGCCAGCAGCCTGATGGGGAACTATGGCTACACCTTC. Variable domain in full (rest from reference TRBV7-2 and TRBJ1-2): GAGVSQSPSNKVTEKGKDVELRCDPISGHTALYWYRQSLGQGLEFLIYFQGNSAPDKSGLPSDRFSAERTGGSVSTLTIQRTQQEDSAVYLCASSLMGNYGYTFGSGTRLTVV.

With respect to this clonotype: Lacking the conserved final phenylalanine or tryptophan, this CDR3 likely reflects a read error. The chain links TRBV18 to TRBJ1-2; weak D call: TRBD1 (6 bases). Per germline, CDR1 KGHSH and CDR2 LQKENI. The CDR3 runs 14 residues. Trimming removed 3 bases at V and 4 bases at J, with 12 bases between. The CDR3 region has the DNA TGTGCCAGCTCACCCCAGGGGAGAGGCTATGGCTACACCTTA. Translated: CASSPQGRGYGYTL.

The rearrangement uses TRBV12-3 or TRBV12-4 and TRBJ1-1; no firm D call. The CDR3 runs to 11 residues. The V end lost 2 bases, the J end lost 8 bases, and 6 bases lay between the germline ends. DNA of the CDR3: TGTGCCAGCAGTTTATCGGTCGAAGCTTTCTTT. Translation gives CASSLSVEAFF.

The table lists this clonotype with a few counts. This chain connects TRBV7-2 to TRBJ2-5, with 9 bases fitting TRBD2. CDR3 size: 16 residues. Losses at the gene ends were 5 bases for V and 4 bases for J; bases not matched to a gene: 11. CDR1 is SGHTA and CDR2 is FQGNSA in the germline V gene. The CDR3 spells CASSQQAGGARETQYF. In DNA, the CDR3 is TGTGCCAGCAGCCAGCAAGCGGGGGGCGCGCGAGAGACCCAGTACTTC.

This clonotype was found a few times. This chain links TRBV28 with TRBJ2-4, with 7 bases identical to TRBD1. The ends lost 5 bases at V and 5 bases at J; junction bases unmatched: 27. The CDR3 loop spans 21 amino acids. Germline loops: CDR1 MDHEN, CDR2 SYDVKM. CDR3 sequence: CASSTAYPKGQPPFYQNIQYF. CDR3 coding DNA: TGTGCCAGCAGTACCGCGTACCCCAAGGGACAGCCGCCGTTCTATCAAAACATTCAGTACTTC. Full variable domain (remainder filled in from reference TRBV28 and TRBJ2-4): DVKVTQSSRYLVKRTGEKVFLECVQDMDHENMFWYRQDPGLGLRLIYFSYDVKMKEKGDIPEGYSVSREKKERFSLILESASTNQTSMYLCASSTAYPKGQPPFYQNIQYFGAGTRLSVL.

This chain joins TRBV7-2 and TRBJ1-1; D gene uncertain. This CDR3 is built from 13 residues. Trimming left V 5 bases short and J 5 bases short, with 12 bases between. From germline, CDR1 is SGHTA and CDR2 FQGNSA. Here the CDR3 DNA reads TGTGCCAGCAGCCGAAGCCAGGTTACTGAAGCTTTCTTT. The encoded protein is CASSRSQVTEAFF.

The genes are TRBV7-2 and TRBJ1-2, with TRBD1 matching 7 bases. The germline CDR1 and CDR2 sequences are SGHTA and FQGNSA. The CDR3 has 13 residues. V was pared by 4 bases and J by 4 bases, with 3 bases of the junction left unmatched. This CDR3 reads CASSYGQAYGYTF. In DNA, the CDR3 is TGTGCCAGCAGCTACGGACAGGCCTATGGCTACACCTTC.

This chain connects TRBV7-9 to TRBJ2-7, with 8 bases lining up with TRBD1. Germline CDR1 reads SEHNR; CDR2 reads FQNEAQ (reference sequence). V lost 5 bases and J lost 6; bases outside the gene matches: 9. CDR3 length equals 14 residues. CDR3 sequence: CASSPSTGEAEQYV. In DNA form, the CDR3 reads TGTGCCAGCAGCCCCTCGACAGGGGAAGCCGAGCAGTACGTC.

This chain uses TRBV6-2 or TRBV6-3 with TRBJ2-7; D unclear. Germline V lookup: CDR1 MNHEY, CDR2 SVGEGT. The CDR3 consists of 14 residues. V lost 2 bases and J lost 2, with 10 bases in between. DNA for the CDR3: TGTGCCAGCAGTTACCAGACGGACCCCTACGAGCAGTACTTC. Amino acids: CASSYQTDPYEQYF.